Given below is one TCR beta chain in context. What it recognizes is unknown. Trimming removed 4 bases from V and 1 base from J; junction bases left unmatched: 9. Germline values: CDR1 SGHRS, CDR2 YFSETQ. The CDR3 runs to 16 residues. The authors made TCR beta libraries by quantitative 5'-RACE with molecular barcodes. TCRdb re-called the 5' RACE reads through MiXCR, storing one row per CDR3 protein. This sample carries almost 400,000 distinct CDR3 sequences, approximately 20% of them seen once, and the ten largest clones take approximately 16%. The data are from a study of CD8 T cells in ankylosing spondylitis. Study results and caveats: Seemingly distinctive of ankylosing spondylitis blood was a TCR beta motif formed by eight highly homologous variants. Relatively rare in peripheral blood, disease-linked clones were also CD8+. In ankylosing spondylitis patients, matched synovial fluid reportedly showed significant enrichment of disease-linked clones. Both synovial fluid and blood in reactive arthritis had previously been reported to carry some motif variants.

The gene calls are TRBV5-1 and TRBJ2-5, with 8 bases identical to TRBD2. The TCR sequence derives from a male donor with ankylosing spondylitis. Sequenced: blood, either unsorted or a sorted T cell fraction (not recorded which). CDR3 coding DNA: TGCGCCAGCAGCCCCCCTGCGGGAGGTTCCCAAGAGACCCAGTACTTC. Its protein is CASSPPAGGSQETQYF.